One sample yielded the 27 T cell receptor beta chains listed below, sequenced in a study of cytomegalovirus exposure and HLA in healthy donors. It was with 60 Vbeta and 13 Jbeta primers that the PCR ran. Some clones are missing from TCRdb's copy, which holds only in-frame ones; the method was immunoSEQ multiplex PCR. The sample carries 100,000 to 150,000 clones, roughly 84% recorded once. Input material: PBMCs. The source of these receptors is a boy between 10 and 17 years old in good health and CMV-seronegative.

The V call is TRBV5-1, the J call TRBJ2-7; TRBD1 might be the D (5 bases). Trimming pared 0 bases from V and 2 bases from J, leaving 12 bases between. CDR3 length: 15 amino acids. The germline CDR1 and CDR2 sequences are SGHRS and YFSETQ. CDR3: CASSLAPARAYEQYF. The CDR3 coding sequence is TGCGCCAGCAGCTTGGCTCCGGCCAGGGCCTACGAGCAGTACTTC.

This clone was recorded once. The J gene is TRBJ2-4, the V gene TRBV27; 7 bases agree with TRBD1. CDR3 length equals 15 residues. CDR1 MNHEY and CDR2 SMNVEV come from the germline V gene (reference sequence). The trim removed 5 bases at V and 0 bases at J, leaving 4 bases unmatched. This CDR3 reads CASSTGALAKNIQYF. DNA of the CDR3: TGTGCCAGCAGTACAGGGGCGCTAGCCAAAAACATTCAGTACTTC.

The chain has TRBV10-3 and TRBJ1-1; possibly TRBD1 for D (5 bases). The germline V gene encodes CDR1 ENHRY and CDR2 SYGVKD. Trimming removed 4 bases from V and 6 bases from J, with 15 bases in between. The CDR3 contains 14 residues. CDR3 bases: TGTGCCATCAGTGGCAGGACAACCAACCCTGAAGCTTTCTTT. Amino acids: CAISGRTTNPEAFF.

The chain is built from TRBV5-1 and TRBJ1-2; D call uncertain. The CDR3 has 14 amino acids. CDR1 and CDR2 from the germline V gene are SGHRS and YFSETQ. V dropped 3 bases and J dropped 4 bases, with 13 bases sitting between them. CDR3 loop: CASSYVTEGYGYTF. CDR3 sequence (DNA): TGCGCCAGCAGCTACGTAACAGAAGGCTATGGCTACACCTTC.

DNA of the CDR3: TGTGCCTGGAGATGGGGGACTAGGGGCACCGGGGAGCTGTTTTTT. Translating it yields CAWRWGTRGTGELFF. The chain carries TRBV30 and TRBJ2-2; 8 bases are a match to TRBD2. The CDR3 sequence is 15 residues long. After removal of 3 bases from V and 4 bases from J, the junction contained 7 bases not matched to a gene. In germline, CDR1 is GTSNPN, CDR2 SVGIG (reference sequence).

This chain connects TRBV29-1 to TRBJ1-4; D may be TRBD1 (5 bases). The CDR3 runs to 13 residues. V dropped 7 bases and J dropped 3 bases, with 12 bases sitting between them. The germline V gene has CDR1 SQVTM and CDR2 ANQGSEA. The CDR3 region is CSAEGRANEKLFF. DNA for the CDR3: TGCAGCGCGGAAGGCAGGGCTAATGAAAAACTGTTTTTT.

The chain joins TRBV4-3 to TRBJ2-1, with TRBD2 matching 10 bases. The CDR3 has 17 amino acids. The V segment lost 0 bases and the J segment 9 bases; nucleotides outside the gene matches: 11. CDR1 and CDR2 from the germline V gene are LGHNA and YSLEER. The CDR3 coding sequence is TGCGCCAGCAGCCAAGATAGAGGACTAGCGGTCCAGAGTGAGCAGTTCTTC. This sequence encodes CASSQDRGLAVQSEQFF.

The chain joins TRBV15 to TRBJ2-1; 12 bases align to TRBD2. Per the germline V gene, CDR1 is LNHNV and CDR2 is YYDKDF (reference sequence). The CDR3 loop spans 15 amino acids. Trimming took 2 bases from V and 6 from J; bases not matched to a gene: 2. In DNA, the CDR3 is TGTGCCACCAGCAGAACTAGCGGGAGGTTCAATGAGCAGTTCTTC. This translates into CATSRTSGRFNEQFF.

The genes are TRBV6-5 and TRBJ2-1; the D gene is possibly TRBD1 (6 bases). V was pared by 0 bases and J by 7 bases, with 13 bases between. There are 15 residues in the CDR3. Germline V lookup: CDR1 MNHEY, CDR2 SVGAGI. The CDR3 region is CASSYSTGTKNEQFF. The CDR3, as DNA: TGTGCCAGCAGTTACTCGACTGGGACAAAGAATGAGCAGTTCTTC.

The sample holds one count of this clone. The chain is built from TRBV5-1 and TRBJ1-1, with a tentative D call TRBD1 (6 bases). CDR1 is SGHRS and CDR2 is YFSETQ in the germline V gene. The CDR3 extends over 15 amino acids. Trimming took 2 bases from V and 3 from J, leaving 14 bases between them. The CDR3 sequence: CASSLQGGGYTEAFF. CDR3 in DNA: TGCGCCAGCAGCTTACAGGGAGGGGGGTACACTGAAGCTTTCTTT.

This sequence joins TRBV14 and TRBJ1-1; a weak D match, TRBD1 (5 bases). V lost 4 bases, J lost 9 bases, and 9 bases lay in between. In germline, CDR1 is SGHDN, CDR2 FVKESK. The CDR3 consists of 11 residues. Written as DNA, the CDR3 is TGTGCCAGCAGCCTGGGACTTCAAGCTTTCTTT. Translating gives CASSLGLQAFF.

The gene calls are TRBV5-1 and TRBJ2-7; no clear D gene. The V gene lost 0 bases and the J gene lost 5 bases, with 15 bases spanning the gap. The CDR3 extends over 15 amino acids. Per germline, CDR1 SGHRS and CDR2 YFSETQ. CDR3 sequence: CASSLGRSSSHEQYF. The CDR3, as DNA: TGCGCCAGCAGCTTGGGACGGTCTAGTTCCCACGAGCAGTACTTC.

The chain is built from TRBV27 and TRBJ2-2; 8 bases are a match to TRBD2. V was clipped by 7 bases and J by 4 bases; unmatched bases: 8. The CDR3 is made up of 15 amino acids. Germline V lookup: CDR1 MNHEY, CDR2 SMNVEV (reference sequence). The CDR3 region has the DNA TGTGCCAGCACCCTGTCGGGGGGGCCCACCGGGGAGCTGTTTTTT. This sequence encodes CASTLSGGPTGELFF.

This clone has a handful of counts. The chain uses TRBV7-7 and TRBJ2-1; 7 bases map to TRBD2. The CDR3 loop spans 12 amino acids. Germline assignment: CDR1 SSHAT and CDR2 FNYEAQ (reference sequence). The V segment lost 6 bases and the J segment 7 bases; nucleotides outside the gene matches: 3. The CDR3 DNA is TGTGCCAGCAGTGGGGGGGGTAATGAGCAGTTCTTC. Protein: CASSGGGNEQFF.

The chain couples TRBV18 to TRBJ2-7; weak D call: TRBD1 (7 bases). V was shortened by 4 bases and J by 3 bases, with 22 bases between the two germline ends. CDR1 KGHSH and CDR2 LQKENI come from the germline V gene. This CDR3 has 17 residues. The CDR3 bases are TGTGCCAGCTCACGATCCGCAGGAGGGGGCCCGCGCTACGAGCAGTACTTC. It codes for CASSRSAGGGPRYEQYF.

V and J are TRBV7-2 and TRBJ2-3; D possibly corresponds to TRBD2 (7 bases). Trimming left V 0 bases short and J 3 bases short, with 10 bases between. The length of the CDR3 is 15 residues. CDR1 SGHTA and CDR2 FQGNSA come from the germline V gene. The CDR3 coding sequence is TGTGCCAGCAGCTTAGCGGGGGGGCAGACAGATACGCAGTATTTT. This encodes CASSLAGGQTDTQYF.

This clone came up once. The chain carries TRBV5-6 and TRBJ2-2; D call uncertain. Trimming took off 0 bases at V and 2 bases at J, with 5 bases between the two ends. The CDR3 contains 14 residues. The germline CDR1 and CDR2 sequences are SGHDT and YYEEEE. DNA for the CDR3: TGTGCCAGCAGCTTGGTTGGCAACACCGGGGAGCTGTTTTTT. The encoded protein is CASSLVGNTGELFF.

The CDR3 sequence is CASSRGTGVRNEQFF. CDR3 bases: TGTGCCAGCAGCCGAGGGACAGGGGTCCGGAATGAGCAGTTCTTC. The rearrangement links TRBV4-2 to TRBJ2-1, with TRBD1 matching over 10 bases. There are 15 residues in the CDR3. Germline lookup yields CDR1 LGHNA and CDR2 YNFKEQ. Trimming at V came to 4 bases and at J to 7 bases, leaving 7 bases not matched to a gene.

The J gene is TRBJ1-5, the V gene TRBV18, with D possibly TRBD1 on 6 matching bases. Germline-derived CDR1 and CDR2 are KGHSH and LQKENI. The CDR3 sequence is 18 residues long. V was trimmed by 0 bases and J by 0 bases, leaving 15 bases between them. The CDR3 sequence: CASSPPQGTPYSNQPQHF. CDR3 sequence (DNA): TGTGCCAGCTCACCACCGCAAGGGACACCCTATAGCAATCAGCCCCAGCATTTT.

This clone occurred a few times. V usage is TRBV5-1 and J usage is TRBJ1-1, with D possibly being TRBD1 (5 bases). Germline values: CDR1 SGHRS, CDR2 YFSETQ. Trimming took off 5 bases at V and 1 base at J, with 12 bases between the two ends. This CDR3 region has 14 residues. The CDR3 spells CASRVRTTNTEAFF. CDR3 DNA sequence: TGCGCCAGCAGGGTTAGGACAACGAACACTGAAGCTTTCTTT. The variable domain in full, with the rest retrieved from reference TRBV5-1 and TRBJ1-1, is KAGVTQTPRYLIKTRGQQVTLSCSPISGHRSVSWYQQTPGQGLQFLFEYFSETQRNKGNFPGRFSGRQFSNSRSEMNVSTLELGDSALYLCASRVRTTNTEAFFGQGTRLTVV.

The rearrangement joins TRBV19 to TRBJ2-1, with 7 bases matching TRBD1. Germline-derived CDR1 and CDR2 are LNHDA and SQIVND (reference sequence). The CDR3 totals 13 residues. Unmatched junction bases numbered 7, after V lost 5 bases and J lost 9 bases. In nucleotides, the CDR3 is TGTGCCAGTAGTCTACCACAGGGGACTGAGCAGTTCTTC. Protein sequence: CASSLPQGTEQFF.

The J gene is TRBJ1-1, the V gene TRBV27; the D gene is possibly TRBD1 (5 bases). The germline gives CDR1 MNHEY, CDR2 SMNVEV (reference sequence). The V end lost 6 bases, the J end lost 1 base, and 27 bases lay between the germline ends. The CDR3 totals 19 residues. The CDR3 bases are TGTGCCAGCAGCCCCTATATTGGGACTATCCCGACAGAGAACACTGAAGCTTTCTTT. Residues: CASSPYIGTIPTENTEAFF.

The chain is built from TRBV4-2 and TRBJ1-1, with D possibly matching TRBD1 (5 bases). Germline V gene lookup returns CDR1 LGHNA and CDR2 YNFKEQ. This CDR3 comprises 13 residues. Trimming cost V 5 bases and J 5 bases, with 12 bases left between them. The CDR3 reads CASSSRVLTEAFF. The CDR3 bases are TGTGCCAGCAGCTCCAGGGTATTGACTGAAGCTTTCTTT.

The chain links TRBV2 to TRBJ2-1; 9 bases line up with TRBD2. Germline V CDR1 and CDR2: SNHLY, FYNNEI. J lost 4 bases, V lost 5 bases, and 12 bases had no gene match. This CDR3 region has 17 residues. The DNA for the CDR3 is TGTGCCAGCAGTCCCTTAGCGGGGGCTAACCTTTACAATGAGCAGTTCTTC. Protein sequence: CASSPLAGANLYNEQFF.

To note about this clone: Its ends do not fully match the called genes, so a read error is possible. The chain combines TRBV9 with TRBJ1-2; no definite D call. This CDR3 has 13 residues. CDR1 SGDLS and CDR2 YYNGEE come from the germline V gene. The CDR3, as DNA: TGTGCCAGCAGCCCCCCTGGGAGTACATACGCGGCCTTC. Translating it yields CASSPPGSTYAAF.

V and J are TRBV4-3 and TRBJ2-2; weak D call: TRBD1 (5 bases). V was trimmed by 3 bases and J by 3 bases, leaving 11 bases between them. The CDR3 is made up of 15 amino acids. Germline values: CDR1 LGHNA, CDR2 YSLEER. CDR3 sequence reads: CASSHGLTDTGELFF. The CDR3 DNA follows: TGCGCCAGCAGCCACGGGTTGACAGACACCGGGGAGCTGTTTTTT.

V gene TRBV19 combines with J gene TRBJ1-5, with D possibly TRBD1 on 5 matching bases. The CDR3 has 13 residues. Per germline, CDR1 LNHDA and CDR2 SQIVND (reference sequence). V dropped 7 bases and J dropped 7 bases, with 14 bases sitting between them. The CDR3 is CASTGVSEQPQHF. Here the CDR3 DNA reads TGTGCCAGTACGGGGGTCTCGGAACAGCCCCAGCATTTT.